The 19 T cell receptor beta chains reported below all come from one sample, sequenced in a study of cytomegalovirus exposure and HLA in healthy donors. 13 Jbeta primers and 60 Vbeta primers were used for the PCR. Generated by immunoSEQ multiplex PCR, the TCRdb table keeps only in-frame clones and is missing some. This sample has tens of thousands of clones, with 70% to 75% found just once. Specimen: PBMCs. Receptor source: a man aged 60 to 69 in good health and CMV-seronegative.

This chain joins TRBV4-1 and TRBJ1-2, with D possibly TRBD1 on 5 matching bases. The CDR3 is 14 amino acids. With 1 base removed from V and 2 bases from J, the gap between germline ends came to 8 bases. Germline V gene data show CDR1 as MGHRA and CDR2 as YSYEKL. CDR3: CASSQGGGNYGYTF. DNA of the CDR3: TGCGCCAGCAGCCAAGGGGGCGGCAACTATGGCTACACCTTC.

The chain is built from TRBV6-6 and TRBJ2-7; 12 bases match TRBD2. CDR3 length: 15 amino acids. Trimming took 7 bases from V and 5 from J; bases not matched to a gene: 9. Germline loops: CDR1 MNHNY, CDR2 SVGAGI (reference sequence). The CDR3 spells CASTATSGGQDEQYF. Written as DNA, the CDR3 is TGTGCCAGCACCGCGACTAGCGGGGGACAGGACGAGCAGTACTTC.

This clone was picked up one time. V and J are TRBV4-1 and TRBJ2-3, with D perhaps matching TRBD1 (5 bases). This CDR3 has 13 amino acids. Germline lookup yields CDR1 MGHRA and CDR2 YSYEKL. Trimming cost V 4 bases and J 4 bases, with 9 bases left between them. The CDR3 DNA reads TGCGCCAGCAGCCCAAGGGGTCCAGATACGCAGTATTTT. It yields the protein CASSPRGPDTQYF.

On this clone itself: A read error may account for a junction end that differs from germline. The CDR3 bases are TGTGCTAGCAGCTTGCAGGAATCCTACGAGCAGTACTTC. Protein sequence: CASSLQESYEQYF. The rearrangement links TRBV7-7 to TRBJ2-7; the D is unclear. Germline V CDR1 and CDR2: SSHAT, FNYEAQ (reference sequence). The CDR3 is 13 amino acids.

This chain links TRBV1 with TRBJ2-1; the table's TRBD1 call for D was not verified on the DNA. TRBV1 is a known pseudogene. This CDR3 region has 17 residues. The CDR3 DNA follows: TGCACCAGCAGCCAACACGAACGCAGGGGTTCCTACAATGAGCAGTTCTTC. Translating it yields CTSSQHERRGSYNEQFF.

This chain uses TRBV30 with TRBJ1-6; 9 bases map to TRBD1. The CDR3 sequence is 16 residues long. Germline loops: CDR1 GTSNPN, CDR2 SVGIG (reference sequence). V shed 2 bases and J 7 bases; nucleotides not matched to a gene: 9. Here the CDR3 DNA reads TGTGCCTGGAGTACCCCCACAGGGGGCGCGAATTCACCCCTCCACTTT. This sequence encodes CAWSTPTGGANSPLHF.

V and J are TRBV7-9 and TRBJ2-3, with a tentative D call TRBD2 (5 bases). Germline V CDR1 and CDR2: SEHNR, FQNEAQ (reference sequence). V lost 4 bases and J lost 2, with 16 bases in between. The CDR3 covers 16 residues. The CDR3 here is CASSYLGRGYTDTQYF. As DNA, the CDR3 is TGTGCCAGCAGCTACCTTGGACGGGGATACACAGATACGCAGTATTTT.

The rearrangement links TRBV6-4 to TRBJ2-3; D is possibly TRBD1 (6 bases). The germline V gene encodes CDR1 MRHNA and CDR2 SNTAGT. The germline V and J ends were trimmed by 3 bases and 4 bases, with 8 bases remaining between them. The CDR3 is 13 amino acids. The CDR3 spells CASSEAGADTQYF. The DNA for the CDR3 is TGTGCCAGCAGTGAGGCAGGGGCAGATACGCAGTATTTT.

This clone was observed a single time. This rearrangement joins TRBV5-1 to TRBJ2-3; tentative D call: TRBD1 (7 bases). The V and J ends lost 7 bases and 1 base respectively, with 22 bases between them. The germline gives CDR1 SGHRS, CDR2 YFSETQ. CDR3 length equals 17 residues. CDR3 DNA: TGCGCCAGCCGCCAGGGGGGCGGGGCTGGGGGCACAGATACGCAGTATTTT. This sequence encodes CASRQGGGAGGTDTQYF.

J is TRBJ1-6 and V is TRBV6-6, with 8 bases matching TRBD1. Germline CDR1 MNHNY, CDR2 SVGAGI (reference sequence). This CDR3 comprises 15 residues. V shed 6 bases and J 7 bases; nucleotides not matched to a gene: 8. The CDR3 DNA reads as TGTGCCAGCAGACAGGGGGACTCTTGGAATTCACCCCTCCACTTT. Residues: CASRQGDSWNSPLHF.

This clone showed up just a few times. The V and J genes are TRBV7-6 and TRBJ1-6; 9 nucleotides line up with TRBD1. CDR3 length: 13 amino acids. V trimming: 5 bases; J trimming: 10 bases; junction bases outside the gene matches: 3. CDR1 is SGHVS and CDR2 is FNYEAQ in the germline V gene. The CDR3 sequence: CASSRTGDSPLHF. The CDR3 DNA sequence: TGTGCCAGCAGCAGGACAGGGGACTCACCCCTCCACTTT.

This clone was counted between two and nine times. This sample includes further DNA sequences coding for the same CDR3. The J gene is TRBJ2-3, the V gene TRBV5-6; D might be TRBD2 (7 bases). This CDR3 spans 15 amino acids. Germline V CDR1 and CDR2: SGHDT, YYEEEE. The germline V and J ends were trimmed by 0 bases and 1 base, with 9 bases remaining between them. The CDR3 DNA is TGTGCCAGCAGCTTGGGGGGGGGCGGCACAGATACGCAGTATTTT. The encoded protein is CASSLGGGGTDTQYF.

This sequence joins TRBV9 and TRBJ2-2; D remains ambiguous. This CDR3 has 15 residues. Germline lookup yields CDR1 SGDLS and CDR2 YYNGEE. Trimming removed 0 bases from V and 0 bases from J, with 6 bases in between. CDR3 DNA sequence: TGTGCCAGCAGCGTAGGCGCATCGAACACCGGGGAGCTGTTTTTT. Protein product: CASSVGASNTGELFF.

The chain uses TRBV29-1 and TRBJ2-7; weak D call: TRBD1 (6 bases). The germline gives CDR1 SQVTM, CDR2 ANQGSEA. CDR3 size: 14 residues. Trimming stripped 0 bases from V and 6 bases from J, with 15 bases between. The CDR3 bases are TGCAGCGTTGAAGAACAGGGTATCCCTACCGAGCAGTACTTC. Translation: CSVEEQGIPTEQYF.

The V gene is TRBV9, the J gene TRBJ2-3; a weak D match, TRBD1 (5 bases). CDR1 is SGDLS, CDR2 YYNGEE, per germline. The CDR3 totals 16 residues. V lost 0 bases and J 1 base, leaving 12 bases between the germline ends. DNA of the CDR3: TGTGCCAGCAGCGTAGAAGGCGGCAGGGGCACAGATACGCAGTATTTT. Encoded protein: CASSVEGGRGTDTQYF.

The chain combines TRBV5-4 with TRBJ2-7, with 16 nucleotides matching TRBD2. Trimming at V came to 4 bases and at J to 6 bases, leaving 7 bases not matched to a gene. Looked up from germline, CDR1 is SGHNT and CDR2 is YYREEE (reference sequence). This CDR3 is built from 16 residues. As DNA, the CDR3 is TGTGCCAGCAGCGAGGGACTAGCGGGGGGGTGGGGCGAGCAGTACTTC. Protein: CASSEGLAGGWGEQYF.

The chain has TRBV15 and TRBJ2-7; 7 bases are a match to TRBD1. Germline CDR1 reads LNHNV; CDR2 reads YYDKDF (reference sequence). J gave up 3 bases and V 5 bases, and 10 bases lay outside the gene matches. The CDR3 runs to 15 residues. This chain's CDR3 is CATSPQEQGSYEQYF. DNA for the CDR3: TGTGCCACCAGCCCCCAAGAACAGGGGAGCTACGAGCAGTACTTC.

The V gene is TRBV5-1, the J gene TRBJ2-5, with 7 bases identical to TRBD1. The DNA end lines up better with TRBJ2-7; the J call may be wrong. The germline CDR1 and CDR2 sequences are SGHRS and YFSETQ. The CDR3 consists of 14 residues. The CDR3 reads CASSADRRTYEQYF. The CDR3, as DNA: TGCGCCAGCAGCGCGGACAGGAGAACCTACGAGCAGTACTTC.

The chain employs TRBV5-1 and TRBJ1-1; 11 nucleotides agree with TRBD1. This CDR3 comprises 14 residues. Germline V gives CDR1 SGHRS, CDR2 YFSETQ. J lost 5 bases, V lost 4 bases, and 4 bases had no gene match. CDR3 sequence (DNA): TGCGCCAGCAGCGTGGGACAGGGGGGGACTGAAGCTTTCTTT. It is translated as CASSVGQGGTEAFF.